This TCR beta chain was observed in a study of cytomegalovirus exposure and HLA in healthy donors. Overall study context: There were 350 to 400 genotyped donors. Of these, 75% to 85% fell in the genetic ancestry cluster associated with self-reported Caucasian donors.

V was cut by 6 bases and J by 3 bases, with 21 bases left in between. CDR3 length: 17 amino acids. CDR1 and CDR2 (germline): MDHEN, SYDVKM. PCR involved 60 Vbeta and 13 Jbeta primers. Data came from immunoSEQ multiplex PCR; TCRdb stores just in-frame clones and leaves some out. Of roughly 200,000 clones listed, roughly 72% were seen once; the top ten hold approximately 2%. This chain links TRBV28 with TRBJ2-1; a weak D match, TRBD2 (6 bases). The material sequenced was PBMCs. The clonotype comes from a man aged 30-40 years in good health and CMV-seronegative. CDR3 sequence (DNA): TGTGCCAGCAGCCGCTTAACTTTGGACTACCGCTACAATGAGCAGTTCTTC. This codes for CASSRLTLDYRYNEQFF.